One and the same sample provided the 13 T cell receptor beta chains below, sequenced in a study of OX40 agonist ivuxolimab in advanced cancers. This table comes from immunoSEQ multiplex PCR, and its TCRdb copy is limited to in-frame clones, with some not included. The table lists 90,000 to 150,000 clones, approximately 90% of them singletons. Source: CD4+ or CD8+ T cells sorted from blood, taken in a trial of the OX40 agonist ivuxolimab. These receptors were taken from an adult with an advanced solid tumor such as melanoma, head and neck, liver or kidney cancer.

The genes are TRBV4-1 and TRBJ2-3; the match to TRBD2 covers 12 bases. The J segment lost 7 bases and the V segment lost 0 bases, leaving 5 bases of the junction unmatched. Germline CDR1 MGHRA, CDR2 YSYEKL. The CDR3 contains 16 residues. For the CDR3, the DNA is TGCGCCAGCAGCCAAGAGCTAGCGGGGGGGAGAAATACGCAGTATTTT. Translation: CASSQELAGGRNTQYF.

On this clone: The sample holds other DNA sequences that translate to the same CDR3. The rearrangement uses TRBV18 and TRBJ1-5; 9 bases are shared with TRBD1. The CDR3 spans 16 residues. In germline, CDR1 is KGHSH, CDR2 LQKENI. V shed 5 bases and J 0 bases; nucleotides not matched to a gene: 5. The CDR3 region has the DNA TGTGCCAGCTCATCACAGGGGGCAGGTAGCAATCAGCCCCAGCATTTT. Residues: CASSSQGAGSNQPQHF.

The chain employs TRBV2 and TRBJ1-1, with 11 nucleotides matching TRBD1. In germline, CDR1 is SNHLY, CDR2 FYNNEI. The CDR3 spans 13 residues. The trim removed 6 bases at V and 3 bases at J, leaving 0 bases unmatched. This CDR3 is CASRGQGDTEAFF. CDR3 DNA: TGTGCCAGCAGGGGACAGGGGGACACTGAAGCTTTCTTT.

This chain connects TRBV5-4 to TRBJ2-5; TRBD2 aligns across 11 bases. The CDR3 contains 15 residues. Germline V CDR1 and CDR2: SGHNT, YYREEE (reference sequence). Trimming removed 1 base from V and 5 bases from J; junction bases left unmatched: 4. In nucleotides, the CDR3 is TGTGCCAGCAGCTTGAGTAGCGGGGGGGCCGAGACCCAGTACTTC. Protein product: CASSLSSGGAETQYF.

The rearrangement uses TRBV19 and TRBJ2-3, with D perhaps matching TRBD1 (6 bases). Germline CDR1 is LNHDA and CDR2 is SQIVND (reference sequence). The V and J ends lost 5 bases and 5 bases respectively, with 14 bases between them. The CDR3 length is 14 residues. The CDR3: CASSATGRVDTQYF. The CDR3 DNA reads as TGTGCCAGTAGTGCGACAGGCAGGGTAGATACGCAGTATTTT.

The gene calls are TRBV7-3 and TRBJ2-3; D tentatively reads TRBD1 or TRBD2 (5 bases each). Trimming pared 5 bases from V and 5 bases from J, leaving 17 bases between. Germline lookup yields CDR1 SGHTA and CDR2 FQGTGA. The CDR3 extends over 15 amino acids. The CDR3 coding sequence is TGTGCCAGCAGCCCAGGGCTAGCAGGCGGAGATACGCAGTATTTT. Its translation is CASSPGLAGGDTQYF.

V and J are TRBV5-1 and TRBJ2-7; possible D gene TRBD1, 5 bases. Per the germline V gene, CDR1 is SGHRS and CDR2 is YFSETQ. Trimming took off 0 bases at V and 0 bases at J, with 16 bases between the two ends. This CDR3 contains 17 residues. CDR3 region: CASSLGMVGEGSYEQYF. The CDR3 DNA reads TGCGCCAGCAGCTTGGGCATGGTAGGGGAAGGCTCCTACGAGCAGTACTTC.

The chain has TRBV6-1 and TRBJ1-5; D is possibly TRBD1 (5 bases). The germline V gene encodes CDR1 MNHNS and CDR2 SASEGT. V was trimmed by 0 bases and J by 4 bases, leaving 10 bases between them. The CDR3 extends over 15 amino acids. The CDR3 nucleotides read TGTGCCAGCAGTGAAGCGGGGGGGAAGAATCAGCCCCAGCATTTT. It encodes CASSEAGGKNQPQHF.

The chain has TRBV7-3 and TRBJ2-1, with D uncertain. V lost 0 bases to trimming and J lost 8 bases, with 14 bases between them. The CDR3 consists of 15 residues. Germline V lookup: CDR1 SGHTA, CDR2 FQGTGA. CDR3 nucleotide sequence: TGTGCCAGCAGCTTAACAAGTGGAATTTGGGATGAGCAGTTCTTC. Amino acids: CASSLTSGIWDEQFF.

The chain has TRBV19 and TRBJ1-2; TRBD1 aligns across 9 bases. CDR3 size: 13 residues. V dropped 8 bases and J dropped 8; count of bases not matched to a gene: 9. CDR1 and CDR2 from the germline V gene are LNHDA and SQIVND (reference sequence). The CDR3 DNA follows: TGTGCCAGTCCTACTAAGGACAGGGGCGGCTACACCTTC. Protein product: CASPTKDRGGYTF.

This chain links TRBV6-5 with TRBJ2-6, with 8 nucleotides matching TRBD2. The CDR3 has 15 residues. With V trimmed by 6 bases and J by 4 bases, 5 bases remained unmatched. Germline V gene sequence: CDR1 MNHEY, CDR2 SVGAGI. CDR3 amino acids: CASRPAGGGANVLTF. CDR3 sequence (DNA): TGTGCCAGCAGGCCCGCGGGAGGAGGGGCCAACGTCCTGACTTTC.

The chain recombines TRBV6-5 with TRBJ1-2; D ambiguous. The CDR3 has 15 amino acids. With 0 bases removed from V and 4 bases from J, the gap between germline ends came to 12 bases. Germline-derived CDR1 and CDR2 are MNHEY and SVGAGI. The chain's CDR3 is CASSYSRARSYGYTF. CDR3 nucleotide sequence: TGTGCCAGCAGTTACTCCCGGGCGAGGAGCTATGGCTACACCTTC.

The rearrangement joins TRBV11-2 to TRBJ2-1; 9 positions agree with TRBD2. Trimming took 5 bases from V and 7 from J; bases not matched to a gene: 9. The CDR3 consists of 15 residues. Per the germline V gene, CDR1 is SGHAT and CDR2 is FQNNGV. In nucleotides, the CDR3 is TGTGCCAGCAGCATCCTCTCGGGACTAGCAAATGAGCAGTTCTTC. Translating it yields CASSILSGLANEQFF.